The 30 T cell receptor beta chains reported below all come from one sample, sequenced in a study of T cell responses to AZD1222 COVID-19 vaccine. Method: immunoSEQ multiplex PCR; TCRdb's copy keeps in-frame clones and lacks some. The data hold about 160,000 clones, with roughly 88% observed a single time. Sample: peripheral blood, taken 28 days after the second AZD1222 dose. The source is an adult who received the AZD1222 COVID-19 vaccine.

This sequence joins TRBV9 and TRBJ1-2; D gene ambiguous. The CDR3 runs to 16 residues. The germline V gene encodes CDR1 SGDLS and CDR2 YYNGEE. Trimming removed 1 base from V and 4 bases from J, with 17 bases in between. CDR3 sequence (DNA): TGTGCCAGCAGCGTACGAGACAATCCAATCAGCTATGGCTACACCTTC. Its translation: CASSVRDNPISYGYTF.

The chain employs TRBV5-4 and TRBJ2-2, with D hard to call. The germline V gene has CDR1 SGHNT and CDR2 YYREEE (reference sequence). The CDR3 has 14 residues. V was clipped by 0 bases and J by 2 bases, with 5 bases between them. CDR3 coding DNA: TGTGCCAGCAGCTTGGAAACCAACACCGGGGAGCTGTTTTTT. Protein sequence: CASSLETNTGELFF.

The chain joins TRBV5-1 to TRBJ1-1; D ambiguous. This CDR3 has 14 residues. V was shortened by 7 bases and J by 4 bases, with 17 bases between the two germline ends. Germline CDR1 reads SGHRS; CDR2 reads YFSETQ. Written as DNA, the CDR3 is TGCGCCAGCTTCTTCGACTGGGGTGGCACTGAAGCTTTCTTT. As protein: CASFFDWGGTEAFF.

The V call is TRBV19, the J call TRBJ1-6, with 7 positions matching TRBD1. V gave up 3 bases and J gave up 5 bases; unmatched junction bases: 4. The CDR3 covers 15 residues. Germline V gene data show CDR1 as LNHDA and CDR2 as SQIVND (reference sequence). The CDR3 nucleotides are TGTGCCAGTAGTATGTCCGGGACAGATAATTCACCCCTCCACTTT. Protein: CASSMSGTDNSPLHF.

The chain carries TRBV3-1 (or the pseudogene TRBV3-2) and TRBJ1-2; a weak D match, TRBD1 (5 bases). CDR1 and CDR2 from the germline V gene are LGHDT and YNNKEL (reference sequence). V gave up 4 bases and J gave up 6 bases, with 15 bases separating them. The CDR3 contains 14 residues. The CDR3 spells CASSLFRGADGYTF. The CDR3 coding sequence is TGTGCCAGCAGCCTTTTTAGGGGAGCGGATGGCTACACCTTC.

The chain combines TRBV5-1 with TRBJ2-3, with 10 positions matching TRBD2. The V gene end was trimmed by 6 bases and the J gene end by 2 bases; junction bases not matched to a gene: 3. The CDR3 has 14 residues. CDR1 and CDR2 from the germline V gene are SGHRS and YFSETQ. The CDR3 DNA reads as TGCGCCAGCACCCTAGCGGGGGTCACAGATACGCAGTATTTT. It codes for CASTLAGVTDTQYF.

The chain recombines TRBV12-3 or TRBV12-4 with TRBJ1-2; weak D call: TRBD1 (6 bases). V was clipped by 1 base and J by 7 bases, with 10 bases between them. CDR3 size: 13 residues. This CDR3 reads CASSLGQGSGYTF. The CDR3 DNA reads TGTGCCAGCAGTTTAGGGCAGGGGTCTGGCTACACCTTC.

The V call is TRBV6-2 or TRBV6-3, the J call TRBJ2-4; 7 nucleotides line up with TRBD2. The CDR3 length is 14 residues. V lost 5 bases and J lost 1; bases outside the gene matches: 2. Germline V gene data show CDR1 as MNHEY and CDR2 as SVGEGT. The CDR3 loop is CASSLGGAKNIQYF. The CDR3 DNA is TGTGCCAGCAGTCTGGGGGGGGCCAAAAACATTCAGTACTTC.

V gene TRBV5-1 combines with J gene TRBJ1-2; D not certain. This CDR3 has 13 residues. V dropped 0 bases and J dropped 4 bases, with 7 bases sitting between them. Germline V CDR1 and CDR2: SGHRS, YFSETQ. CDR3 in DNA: TGCGCCAGCAGCTTGGGGGCGGCCTATGGCTACACCTTC. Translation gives CASSLGAAYGYTF. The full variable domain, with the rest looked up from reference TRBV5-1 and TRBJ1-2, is KAGVTQTPRYLIKTRGQQVTLSCSPISGHRSVSWYQQTPGQGLQFLFEYFSETQRNKGNFPGRFSGRQFSNSRSEMNVSTLELGDSALYLCASSLGAAYGYTFGSGTRLTVV.

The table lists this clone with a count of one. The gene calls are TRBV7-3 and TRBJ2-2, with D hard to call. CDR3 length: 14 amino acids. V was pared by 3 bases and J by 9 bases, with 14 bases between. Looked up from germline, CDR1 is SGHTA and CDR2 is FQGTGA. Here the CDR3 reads CASSFEGSGRELFF. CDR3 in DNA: TGTGCCAGCAGCTTCGAAGGGTCGGGCCGGGAGCTGTTTTTT.

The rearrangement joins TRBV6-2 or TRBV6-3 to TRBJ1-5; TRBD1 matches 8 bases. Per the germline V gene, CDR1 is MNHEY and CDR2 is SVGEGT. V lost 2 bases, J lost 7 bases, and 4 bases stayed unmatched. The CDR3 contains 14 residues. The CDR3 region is CASSYIRGRQPQHF. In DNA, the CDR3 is TGTGCCAGCAGTTACATCAGGGGGCGGCAGCCCCAGCATTTT.

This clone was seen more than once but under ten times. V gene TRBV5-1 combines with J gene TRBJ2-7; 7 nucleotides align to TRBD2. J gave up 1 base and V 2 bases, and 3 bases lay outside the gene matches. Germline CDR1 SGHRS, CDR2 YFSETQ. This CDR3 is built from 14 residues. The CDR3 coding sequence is TGCGCCAGCAGCTTCGGTAGCGGGTCCTACGAGCAGTACTTC. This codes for CASSFGSGSYEQYF.

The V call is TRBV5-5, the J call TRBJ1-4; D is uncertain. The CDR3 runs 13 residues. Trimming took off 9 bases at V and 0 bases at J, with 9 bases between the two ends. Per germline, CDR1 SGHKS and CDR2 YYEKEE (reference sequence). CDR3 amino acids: CATKSPTNEKLFF. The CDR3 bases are TGTGCCACCAAGTCCCCAACTAATGAAAAACTGTTTTTT.

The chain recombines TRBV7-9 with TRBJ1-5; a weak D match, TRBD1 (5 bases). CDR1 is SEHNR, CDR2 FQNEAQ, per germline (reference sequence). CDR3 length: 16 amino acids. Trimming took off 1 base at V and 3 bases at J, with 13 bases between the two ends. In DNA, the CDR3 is TGTGCCAGCAGCTTAGTGGGGATCGGGGCCAATCAGCCCCAGCATTTT. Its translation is CASSLVGIGANQPQHF.

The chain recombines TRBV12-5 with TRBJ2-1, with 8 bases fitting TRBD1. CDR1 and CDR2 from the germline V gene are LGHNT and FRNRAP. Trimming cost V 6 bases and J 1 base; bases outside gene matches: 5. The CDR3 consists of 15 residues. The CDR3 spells CASGSDRGSYNEQFF. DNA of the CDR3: TGTGCTAGTGGCTCAGACAGGGGTTCCTACAATGAGCAGTTCTTC.

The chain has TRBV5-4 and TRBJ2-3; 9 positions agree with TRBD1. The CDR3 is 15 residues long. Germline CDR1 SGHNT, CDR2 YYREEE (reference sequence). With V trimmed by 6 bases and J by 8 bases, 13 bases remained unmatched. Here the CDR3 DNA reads TGTGCCAGCACCACGGGGTCCCGGGACAGGGTTACGCAGTATTTT. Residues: CASTTGSRDRVTQYF.

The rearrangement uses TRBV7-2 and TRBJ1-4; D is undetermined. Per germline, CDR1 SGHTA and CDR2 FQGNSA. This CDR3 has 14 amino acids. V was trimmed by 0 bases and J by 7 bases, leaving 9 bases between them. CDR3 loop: CASSLAIQSEKLFF. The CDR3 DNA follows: TGTGCCAGCAGCTTAGCGATACAGTCTGAAAAACTGTTTTTT. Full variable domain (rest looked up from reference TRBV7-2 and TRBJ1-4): GAGVSQSPSNKVTEKGKDVELRCDPISGHTALYWYRQSLGQGLEFLIYFQGNSAPDKSGLPSDRFSAERTGGSVSTLTIQRTQQEDSAVYLCASSLAIQSEKLFFGSGTQLSVL.

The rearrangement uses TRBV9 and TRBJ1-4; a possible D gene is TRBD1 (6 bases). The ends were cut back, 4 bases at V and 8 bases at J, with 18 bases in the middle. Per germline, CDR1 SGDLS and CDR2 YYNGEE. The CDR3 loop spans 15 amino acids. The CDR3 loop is CASSSQDSHKEKLFF. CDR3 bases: TGTGCCAGCAGCTCCCAGGACAGCCACAAAGAAAAACTGTTTTTT. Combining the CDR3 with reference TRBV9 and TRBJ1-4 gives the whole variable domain DSGVTQTPKHLITATGQRVTLRCSPRSGDLSVYWYQQSLDQGLQFLIQYYNGEERAKGNILERFSAQQFPDLHSELNLSSLELGDSALYFCASSSQDSHKEKLFFGSGTQLSVL.

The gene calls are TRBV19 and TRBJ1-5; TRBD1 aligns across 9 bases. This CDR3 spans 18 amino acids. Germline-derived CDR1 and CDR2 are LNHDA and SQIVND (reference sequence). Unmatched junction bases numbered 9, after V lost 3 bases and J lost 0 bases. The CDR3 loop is CASSIWTGAIYSNQPQHF. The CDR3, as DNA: TGTGCCAGTAGTATCTGGACAGGGGCCATCTATAGCAATCAGCCCCAGCATTTT.

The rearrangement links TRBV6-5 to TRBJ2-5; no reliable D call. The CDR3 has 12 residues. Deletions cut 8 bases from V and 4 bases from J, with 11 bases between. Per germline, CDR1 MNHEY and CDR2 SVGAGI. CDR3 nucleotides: TGTGCCAGCGGGCTTAGGGTAGAGACCCAGTACTTC. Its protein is CASGLRVETQYF.

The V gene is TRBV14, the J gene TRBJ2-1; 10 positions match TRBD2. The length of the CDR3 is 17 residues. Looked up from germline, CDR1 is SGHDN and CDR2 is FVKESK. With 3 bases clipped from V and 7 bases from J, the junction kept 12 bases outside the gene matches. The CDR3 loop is CASSHREAGGPRNEQFF. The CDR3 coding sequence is TGTGCCAGCAGCCACCGCGAAGCGGGGGGGCCAAGAAATGAGCAGTTCTTC.

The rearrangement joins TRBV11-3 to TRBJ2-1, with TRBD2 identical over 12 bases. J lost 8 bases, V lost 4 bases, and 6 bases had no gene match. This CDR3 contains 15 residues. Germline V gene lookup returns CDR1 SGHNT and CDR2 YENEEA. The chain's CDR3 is CASSSGLAGLDEQFF. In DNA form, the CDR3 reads TGTGCCAGCAGCTCCGGACTAGCGGGGTTAGATGAGCAGTTCTTC.

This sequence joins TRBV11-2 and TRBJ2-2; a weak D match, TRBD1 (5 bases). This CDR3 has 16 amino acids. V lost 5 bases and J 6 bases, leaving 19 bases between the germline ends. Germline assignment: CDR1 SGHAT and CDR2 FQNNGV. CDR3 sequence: CASSRRGGPVAGELFF. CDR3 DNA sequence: TGTGCCAGCAGCCGTAGGGGCGGCCCCGTCGCCGGGGAGCTGTTTTTT. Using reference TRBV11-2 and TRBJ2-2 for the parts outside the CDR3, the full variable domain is EAGVAQSPRYKIIEKRQSVAFWCNPISGHATLYWYQQILGQGPKLLIQFQNNGVVDDSQLPKDRFSAERLKGVDSTLKIQPAKLEDSAVYLCASSRRGGPVAGELFFGEGSRLTVL.

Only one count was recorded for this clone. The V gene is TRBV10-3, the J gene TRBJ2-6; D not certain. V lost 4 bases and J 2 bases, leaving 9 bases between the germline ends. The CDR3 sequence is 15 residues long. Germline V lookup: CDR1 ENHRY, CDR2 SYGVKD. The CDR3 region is CAISGYLAGANVLTF. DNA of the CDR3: TGTGCCATCAGTGGGTATCTGGCTGGGGCCAACGTCCTGACTTTC.

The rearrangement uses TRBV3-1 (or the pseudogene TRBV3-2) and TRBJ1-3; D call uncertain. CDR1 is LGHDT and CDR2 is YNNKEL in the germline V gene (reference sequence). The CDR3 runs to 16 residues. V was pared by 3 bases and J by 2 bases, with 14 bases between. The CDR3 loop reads CASSHRALSPGNTIYF. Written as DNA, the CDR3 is TGTGCCAGCAGCCATCGGGCCCTCTCCCCTGGAAACACCATATATTTT.

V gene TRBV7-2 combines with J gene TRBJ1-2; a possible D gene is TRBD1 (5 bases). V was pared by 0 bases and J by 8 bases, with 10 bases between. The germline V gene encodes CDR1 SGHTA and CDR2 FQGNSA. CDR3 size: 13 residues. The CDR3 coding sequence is TGTGCCAGCAGCTTAGCGGGACTTCCCGGCTACACCTTC. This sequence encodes CASSLAGLPGYTF.

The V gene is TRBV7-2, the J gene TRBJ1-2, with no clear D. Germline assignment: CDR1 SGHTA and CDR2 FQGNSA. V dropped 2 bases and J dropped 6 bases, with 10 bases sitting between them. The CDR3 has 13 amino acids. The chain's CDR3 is CASSLPGIHGYTF. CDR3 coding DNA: TGTGCCAGCAGCTTACCGGGAATCCATGGCTACACCTTC.

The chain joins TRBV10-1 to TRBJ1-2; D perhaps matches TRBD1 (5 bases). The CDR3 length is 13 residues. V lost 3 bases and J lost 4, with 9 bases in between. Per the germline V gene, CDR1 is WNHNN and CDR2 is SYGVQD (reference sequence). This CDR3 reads CASSERQSYGYTF. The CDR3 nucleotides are TGCGCCAGCAGTGAAAGACAGTCCTATGGCTACACCTTC.

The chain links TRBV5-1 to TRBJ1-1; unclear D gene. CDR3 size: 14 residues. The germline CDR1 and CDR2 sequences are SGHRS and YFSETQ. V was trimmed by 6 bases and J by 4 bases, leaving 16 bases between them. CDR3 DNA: TGCGCCAGCAAGGTCGGGATCCCGGGCACTGAAGCTTTCTTT. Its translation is CASKVGIPGTEAFF.

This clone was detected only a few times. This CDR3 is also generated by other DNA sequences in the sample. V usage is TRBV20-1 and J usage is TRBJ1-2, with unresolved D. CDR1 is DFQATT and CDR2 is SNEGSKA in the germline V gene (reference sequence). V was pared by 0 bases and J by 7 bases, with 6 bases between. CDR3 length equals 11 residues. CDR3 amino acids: CSARDLGGYTF. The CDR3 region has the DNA TGCAGTGCTAGAGATCTGGGTGGCTACACCTTC.